The 14 T cell receptor beta chains reported below all come from one sample, sequenced in a study of blood T cell repertoires in COVID-19 (dated by TCRdb to about 2020). The library was generated by the immunoSEQ multiplex PCR assay. TCRdb carries this immuneACCESS record with in-frame sequences only. Its versions omit some clonotypes, under half of them owing to an unresolved V gene in the studies checked, with the rest unexplained. The sample contains 200,000 to 250,000 clones, approximately 80% of them found a single time. The ten largest clones take up roughly 4.5% of the sample. Specimen: PBMCs or T cells enriched from blood (not recorded which). These receptors were collected from a man in his thirties or forties with acute COVID-19.

The J gene is TRBJ2-7, the V gene TRBV4-1; 8 positions match TRBD1. The V gene's germline CDR1 is MGHRA and CDR2 YSYEKL. CDR3 length equals 12 residues. Trimming took 5 bases from V and 7 from J; bases not matched to a gene: 4. The CDR3 here is CASSLDRGEQYF. CDR3 DNA sequence: TGCGCCAGCAGCTTAGACAGGGGTGAGCAGTACTTC.

The chain joins TRBV6-4 to TRBJ1-2; D uncertain. The CDR3 has 13 amino acids. Trimming stripped 10 bases from V and 4 bases from J, with 16 bases between. Germline CDR1 MRHNA, CDR2 SNTAGT. DNA of the CDR3: TGTGCCATCATCTCCCCGCCGGGCTATGGCTACACCTTC. Translation gives CAIISPPGYGYTF.

This clone appeared a single time. The rearrangement joins TRBV5-3 to TRBJ1-2, with 7 bases lining up with TRBD1. TRBV5-3 is sorted into the ORF group, with uncertain function. This CDR3 has 14 amino acids. The J segment lost 4 bases and the V segment lost 4 bases, leaving 7 bases of the junction unmatched. The CDR3 sequence: CARSPDRLCYGYTF. The CDR3 DNA is TGTGCCAGAAGCCCGGACAGGCTATGCTATGGCTACACCTTC.

In nucleotides, the CDR3 is TGTGCCATCAGTCGGTTCGCGAACACCGGGGAGCTGTTTTTT. This encodes CAISRFANTGELFF. The chain has TRBV10-3 and TRBJ2-2, with no clear D. Germline V gene sequence: CDR1 ENHRY, CDR2 SYGVKD. CDR3 length: 14 residues. Trimming pared 5 bases from V and 0 bases from J, leaving 7 bases between.

The V gene is TRBV3-1 (or the pseudogene TRBV3-2), the J gene TRBJ1-2, with D uncertain. The germline V gene encodes CDR1 LGHDT and CDR2 YNNKEL (reference sequence). The CDR3 has 13 amino acids. With 6 bases removed from V and 4 bases from J, the gap between germline ends came to 12 bases. CDR3 in amino acids: CASRPSGSYGYTF. DNA of the CDR3: TGTGCCAGCAGACCCTCCGGGAGCTATGGCTACACCTTC.

The rearrangement joins TRBV5-6 to TRBJ1-1, with D unclear. Germline values: CDR1 SGHDT, CDR2 YYEEEE. The V gene lost 4 bases and the J gene lost 4 bases, with 11 bases spanning the gap. CDR3 size: 13 residues. The DNA for the CDR3 is TGTGCCAGCAGCCTTGTCGTCAGCACTGAAGCTTTCTTT. Translation: CASSLVVSTEAFF.

The rearrangement joins TRBV5-1 to TRBJ1-6; no firm D call. CDR1 and CDR2 (germline): SGHRS, YFSETQ. The CDR3 sequence is 16 residues long. V was pared by 2 bases and J by 6 bases, with 15 bases between. CDR3 sequence: CASSLSVYSLNSPLHF. The CDR3 DNA follows: TGCGCCAGCAGCTTAAGTGTTTACAGCCTTAATTCACCCCTCCACTTT.

The rearrangement uses TRBV6-5 and TRBJ1-1; D may be TRBD1 (6 bases). Trimming took off 8 bases at V and 2 bases at J, with 9 bases between the two ends. CDR3 size: 12 residues. From germline, CDR1 is MNHEY and CDR2 SVGAGI. For the CDR3, the DNA is TGTGCCAGCCGGACAGCAAACACTGAAGCTTTCTTT. This gives the protein CASRTANTEAFF.

This rearrangement joins TRBV18 to TRBJ2-2, with a possible D match to TRBD1 (5 bases). Between the trimmed V and J ends, which lost 3 bases and 6 bases, there was a span of 14 bases. Looked up from germline, CDR1 is KGHSH and CDR2 is LQKENI. The CDR3 sequence is 15 residues long. The CDR3 DNA reads TGTGCCAGCTCACCTTCTTCCCCAGGGCCCGGGGAGCTGTTTTTT. It specifies CASSPSSPGPGELFF.

The chain uses TRBV29-1 and TRBJ2-3; 11 bases align to TRBD2. Germline V gene lookup returns CDR1 SQVTM and CDR2 ANQGSEA. V lost 3 bases, J lost 0 bases, and 8 bases stayed unmatched. The CDR3 contains 17 residues. The CDR3 DNA sequence: TGCAGCGTTGAGGCGCTAGCGGGGGGCGGGAGCACAGATACGCAGTATTTT. Translated, it gives CSVEALAGGGSTDTQYF.

The chain combines TRBV5-6 with TRBJ2-5; 7 nucleotides line up with TRBD1. From germline, CDR1 is SGHDT and CDR2 YYEEEE. With 0 bases clipped from V and 4 bases from J, the junction kept 6 bases outside the gene matches. This CDR3 has 15 residues. In DNA, the CDR3 is TGTGCCAGCAGCTTGGTGACAGGGCTGGGAGAGACCCAGTACTTC. This encodes CASSLVTGLGETQYF.

On this clone itself: The sample carries other DNA sequences with the same CDR3. The V call is TRBV7-9, the J call TRBJ1-2; no clear D gene. This CDR3 region has 13 residues. V was pared by 0 bases and J by 3 bases, with 5 bases between. Germline lookup yields CDR1 SEHNR and CDR2 FQNEAQ (reference sequence). CDR3 coding DNA: TGTGCCAGCAGCTTAGCCGGAGACTATGGCTACACCTTC. As protein: CASSLAGDYGYTF.

The V call is TRBV4-1, the J call TRBJ2-7; TRBD2 matches 13 bases. Trimming cost V 2 bases and J 2 bases; bases outside gene matches: 0. The germline V gene encodes CDR1 MGHRA and CDR2 YSYEKL. The CDR3 runs 15 residues. The CDR3 DNA sequence: TGCGCCAGCAGCCAAACTAGCGGGGGGGCCTACGAGCAGTACTTC. Translation gives CASSQTSGGAYEQYF.

This clone has just a few counts. The chain carries TRBV5-5 and TRBJ1-2; 9 bases are shared with TRBD1. Trimming removed 4 bases from V and 4 bases from J; junction bases left unmatched: 17. This CDR3 spans 18 amino acids. From germline, CDR1 is SGHKS and CDR2 YYEKEE (reference sequence). The CDR3 is CASSKLYRDRVVSYGYTF. As DNA, the CDR3 is TGTGCCAGCAGCAAACTATACCGGGACAGGGTTGTATCCTATGGCTACACCTTC. The full variable domain, with the rest looked up from reference TRBV5-5 and TRBJ1-2, is DAGVTQSPTHLIKTRGQQVTLRCSPISGHKSVSWYQQVLGQGPQFIFQYYEKEERGRGNFPDRFSARQFPNYSSELNVNALLLGDSALYLCASSKLYRDRVVSYGYTFGSGTRLTVV.